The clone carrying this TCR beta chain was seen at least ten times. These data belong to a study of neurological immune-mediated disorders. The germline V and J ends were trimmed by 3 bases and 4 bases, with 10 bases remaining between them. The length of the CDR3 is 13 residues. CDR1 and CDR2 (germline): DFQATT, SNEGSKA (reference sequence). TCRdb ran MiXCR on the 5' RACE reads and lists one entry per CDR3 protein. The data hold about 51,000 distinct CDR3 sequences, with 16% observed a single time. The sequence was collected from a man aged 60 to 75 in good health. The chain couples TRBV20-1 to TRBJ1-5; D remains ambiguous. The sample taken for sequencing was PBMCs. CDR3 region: CSARSAGNQPQHF. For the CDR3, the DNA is TGCAGTGCTAGGTCGGCAGGTAATCAGCCCCAGCATTTT.